This record covers a single T cell receptor (beta chain). This entry is derived from a study of blood T cell repertoires in COVID-19. Overall study: Sites in the United States, Italy and Spain provided acute and convalescent COVID-19 samples. T cells, B-cell-depleted T cells, or PBMCs provided the cDNA or gDNA that served as material.

Deletions cut 4 bases from V and 4 bases from J, with 12 bases between. Germline V gene lookup returns CDR1 MRHNA and CDR2 SNTAGT. The CDR3 contains 14 residues. Methods used by the authors: From reference gene primer amplification, estimates of nucleated cell counts were derived. Profiled with immunoSEQ multiplex PCR; TCRdb holds only in-frame clones, not every one. That table gives V, J and clone size, and the DNA gave D and trimming. The data contain around 100,000 clones, about 85% of them singletons. Sample: peripheral blood. The chain is built from TRBV6-4 and TRBJ2-3; D is perhaps TRBD2 (7 bases). The receptor comes from a man aged 35 to 55 with acute or convalescent COVID-19. The CDR3 nucleotides are TGTGCCAGCAGTGTTACGGGGGGCGCAGATACGCAGTATTTT. Amino acid sequence: CASSVTGGADTQYF.